The 5 T cell receptor beta chains in this list originate from one sample, sequenced in a study of shared clonotypes between healthy human individuals. Method: immunoSEQ multiplex PCR; TCRdb's copy keeps in-frame clones and lacks some. The sample holds over a million clones; around 82% are singletons and the top ten take more than 0.55%. The source material was memory CD4+ T cells from PBMCs. Subset defined: CD45RA-negative fraction. The receptor set was obtained from a young man in good health. Some clones in this sample may be carry-over from other donors' samples.

This chain links TRBV15 with TRBJ2-3, with 12 bases aligning to TRBD1. In germline, CDR1 is LNHNV, CDR2 YYDKDF (reference sequence). V lost 8 bases to trimming and J lost 4 bases; unmatched junction nucleotides: 1. This CDR3 region has 13 residues. Here the CDR3 DNA reads TGTGCCACCGGGACAGGGGGCTCAGATACGCAGTATTTT. This gives the protein CATGTGGSDTQYF.

The chain carries TRBV5-1 and TRBJ2-7; TRBD2 aligns across 8 bases. The V segment lost 0 bases and the J segment 3 bases; nucleotides outside the gene matches: 5. The CDR3 extends over 15 amino acids. CDR1 SGHRS and CDR2 YFSETQ come from the germline V gene. CDR3 sequence reads: CASSLEGTSFYEQYF. The CDR3 DNA follows: TGCGCCAGCAGCTTGGAAGGGACTAGTTTCTACGAGCAGTACTTC.

This clone was seen a single time. The genes are TRBV7-3 and TRBJ2-3; 7 bases are shared with TRBD2. Germline CDR1 SGHTA, CDR2 FQGTGA. V shed 3 bases, J shed 10 bases, and the junction held 7 bases outside the gene matches. The CDR3 loop spans 13 amino acids. DNA of the CDR3: TGTGCCAGCAGCTTGGGTCAAGGGAGGGCGCAGTATTTT. It specifies CASSLGQGRAQYF.

This clone was observed a few times. The chain carries TRBV30 and TRBJ2-7; 7 bases are shared with TRBD1. The CDR3 consists of 12 residues. CDR1 is GTSNPN and CDR2 is SVGIG in the germline V gene (reference sequence). The V and J ends lost 4 bases and 2 bases, in that order; junction bases with no gene match: 2. CDR3 loop: CAWKGQAYEQYF. CDR3 nucleotide sequence: TGTGCCTGGAAAGGACAGGCCTACGAGCAGTACTTC.

This chain joins TRBV28 and TRBJ1-2; D call uncertain. CDR1 is MDHEN and CDR2 is SYDVKM in the germline V gene. V dropped 6 bases and J dropped 5 bases, with 13 bases sitting between them. This CDR3 region has 13 residues. The CDR3 DNA reads as TGTGCCAGCAGCCGCCCTTCTGGGTATGGCTACACCTTC. Its translation is CASSRPSGYGYTF.